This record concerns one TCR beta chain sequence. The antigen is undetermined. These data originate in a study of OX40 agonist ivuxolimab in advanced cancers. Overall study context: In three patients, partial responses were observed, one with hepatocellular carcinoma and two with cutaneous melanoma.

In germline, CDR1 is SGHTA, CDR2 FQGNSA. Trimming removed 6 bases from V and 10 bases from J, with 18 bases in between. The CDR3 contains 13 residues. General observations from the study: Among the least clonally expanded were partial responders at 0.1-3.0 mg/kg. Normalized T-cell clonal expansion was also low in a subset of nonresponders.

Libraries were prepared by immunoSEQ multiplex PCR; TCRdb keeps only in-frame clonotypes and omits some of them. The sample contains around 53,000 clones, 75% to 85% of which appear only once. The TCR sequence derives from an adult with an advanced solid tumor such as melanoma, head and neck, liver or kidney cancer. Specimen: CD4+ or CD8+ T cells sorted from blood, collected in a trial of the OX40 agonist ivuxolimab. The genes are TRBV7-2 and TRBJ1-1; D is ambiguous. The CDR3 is CASSPPPWERAFF. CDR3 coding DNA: TGTGCCAGCAGTCCCCCGCCCTGGGAACGAGCTTTCTTT.